These 21 T cell receptor beta chains share one sample of origin, sequenced in a study of human CD8 memory T cell subsets. UMI-labeled 5' RACE yielded the TCR beta libraries. TCRdb reprocessed the 5' RACE reads, with one entry per CDR3 protein and no DNA. Seen in this sample are under 8,500 distinct CDR3 sequences; the ten most common clones hold around 25%. The sequenced sample was CD8+ stem-like memory T cells (TSCM and TCM) sorted from PBMCs. Noted subset: stem-like memory CD8 T cells (TSTEM), CCR7+ PD-1- TIGIT-. The source is a human donor in good health.

This clonotype is called medium-sized based on its frequency. V is TRBV7-9 and J is TRBJ1-4; TCRdb names TRBD1, which stays unverified in the absence of DNA. Germline V gene data show CDR1 as SEHNR and CDR2 as FQNEAQ (reference sequence). This CDR3 has 15 amino acids. CDR3 region: CASSTSQDVNEKLFF.

The chain couples TRBV27 to TRBJ1-3. The CDR3 is 14 residues long. CDR1 is MNHEY and CDR2 is SMNVEV in the germline V gene (reference sequence). CDR3 residues: CASSFVGSGNTIYF.

This sequence joins TRBV2 and TRBJ2-2; TCRdb designates TRBD2, a call that cannot be tested without DNA. Germline lookup yields CDR1 SNHLY and CDR2 FYNNEI. This CDR3 spans 13 amino acids. This CDR3 reads CVSEAPNTGELFF.

The chain carries TRBV28 and TRBJ1-1; absent DNA, TCRdb's TRBD1 call cannot be checked. CDR1 is MDHEN, CDR2 SYDVKM, per germline. The CDR3 is 14 amino acids. The CDR3 loop reads CASRSTGTNTEAFF.

The V and J genes are TRBV15 and TRBJ1-2. In germline, CDR1 is LNHNV, CDR2 YYDKDF (reference sequence). CDR3 size: 14 residues. CDR3 sequence reads: CATSRVGEYYGYTF. Full variable domain (remainder filled in from reference TRBV15 and TRBJ1-2): DAMVIQNPRYQVTQFGKPVTLSCSQTLNHNVMYWYQQKSSQAPKLLFHYYDKDFNNEADTPDNFQSRRPNTSFCFLDIRSPGLGDTAMYLCATSRVGEYYGYTFGSGTRLTVV.

This clonotype registers medium-sized by frequency. The chain is built from TRBV25-1 and TRBJ2-7; TCRdb's assignment of TRBD2 cannot be checked, as there is no DNA. The CDR3 is 16 residues long. Looked up from germline, CDR1 is MGHDK and CDR2 is SYGVNS. CDR3 sequence: CASSGPGLAGAGEQYF.

This chain links TRBV5-6 with TRBJ1-2. The CDR3 loop spans 16 amino acids. The germline V gene encodes CDR1 SGHDT and CDR2 YYEEEE. The CDR3 loop is CASSLGSLGLSSGYTF.

This clonotype is labeled medium-sized (0.01 to 0.1%) based on frequency. The CDR3: CASSLSLEGTNEKLFF. The V call is TRBV7-6, the J call TRBJ1-4. CDR1 and CDR2 (germline): SGHVS, FNYEAQ. CDR3 size: 16 residues.

This sequence joins TRBV27 and TRBJ2-2. Per germline, CDR1 MNHEY and CDR2 SMNVEV (reference sequence). The CDR3 spans 13 residues. CDR3 in amino acids: CASSLSHTGELFF.

The chain uses TRBV20-1 and TRBJ2-7; the TCRdb D gene call, TRBD2, has no DNA to confirm it. The V gene's germline CDR1 is DFQATT and CDR2 SNEGSKA (reference sequence). The CDR3 totals 11 residues. CDR3 in amino acids: CSGAEGFEQYF.

This chain links TRBV20-1 with TRBJ2-3; the D call of TRBD2 rests on TCRdb alone, since no DNA is present to check it. Looked up from germline, CDR1 is DFQATT and CDR2 is SNEGSKA (reference sequence). This CDR3 is 18 amino acids long. The CDR3 loop reads CSARATSGGIRSADTQYF.

CDR3 protein: CSATSRREMGDTQYF. This chain uses TRBV20-1 with TRBJ2-3; TCRdb designates TRBD2, a call that cannot be tested without DNA. CDR3 length equals 15 residues. Looked up from germline, CDR1 is DFQATT and CDR2 is SNEGSKA (reference sequence).

The chain is built from TRBV5-5 and TRBJ1-5. The CDR3 has 15 amino acids. The germline V gene has CDR1 SGHKS and CDR2 YYEKEE (reference sequence). CDR3 sequence: CASSSDGNSNQPQHF.

This sequence joins TRBV7-9 and TRBJ2-3; there is no DNA to check the TCRdb D call of TRBD2. The CDR3 sequence is 15 residues long. Germline values: CDR1 SEHNR, CDR2 FQNEAQ (reference sequence). CDR3 amino acids: CASSSGPSGTDTQYF. The full variable domain, its missing parts supplied by reference TRBV7-9 and TRBJ2-3, is DTGVSQNPRHKITKRGQNVTFRCDPISEHNRLYWYRQTLGQGPEFLTYFQNEAQLEKSRLLSDRFSAERPKGSFSTLEIQRTEQGDSAMYLCASSSGPSGTDTQYFGPGTRLTVL.

The CDR3 is CASSIGTAKNIQYF. This chain connects TRBV19 to TRBJ2-4. The germline gives CDR1 LNHDA, CDR2 SQIVND (reference sequence). The CDR3 has 14 amino acids. The full variable domain, in which reference TRBV19 and TRBJ2-4 provide the parts outside the CDR3, is DGGITQSPKYLFRKEGQNVTLSCEQNLNHDAMYWYRQDPGQGLRLIYYSQIVNDFQKGDIAEGYSVSREKKESFPLTVTSAQKNPTAFYLCASSIGTAKNIQYFGAGTRLSVL.

Judged by frequency, this clonotype is hyperexpanded. CDR3 protein: CASSLGLAGYYNEQFF. The chain links TRBV5-1 to TRBJ2-1. The CDR3 runs to 16 residues. Per germline, CDR1 SGHRS and CDR2 YFSETQ. The full variable domain, rest sourced from reference TRBV5-1 and TRBJ2-1, is KAGVTQTPRYLIKTRGQQVTLSCSPISGHRSVSWYQQTPGQGLQFLFEYFSETQRNKGNFPGRFSGRQFSNSRSEMNVSTLELGDSALYLCASSLGLAGYYNEQFFGPGTRLTVL.

The rearrangement joins TRBV29-1 to TRBJ2-1; the D call from TCRdb, TRBD2, cannot be confirmed without DNA. This CDR3 has 13 residues. Germline V gene lookup returns CDR1 SQVTM and CDR2 ANQGSEA. CDR3: CSVDLAGGRGPFF.

Judged by frequency, this clonotype is medium-sized. The chain recombines TRBV4-1 with TRBJ2-2. The CDR3 contains 13 residues. The germline CDR1 and CDR2 sequences are MGHRA and YSYEKL. CDR3 residues: CASSRQNTGELFF.

This clonotype is deemed large (0.1 to 1%) by its frequency. The genes are TRBV29-1 and TRBJ2-7; there is no DNA to check the TCRdb D call of TRBD1. Germline lookup yields CDR1 SQVTM and CDR2 ANQGSEA. The CDR3 sequence is 12 residues long. This chain's CDR3 is CSVVDNANEQYF.

By frequency, this clonotype is medium-sized. The chain recombines TRBV20-1 with TRBJ2-7; without DNA, the TCRdb call of TRBD2 cannot be checked. The CDR3 consists of 19 residues. CDR1 and CDR2 from the germline V gene are DFQATT and SNEGSKA (reference sequence). Here the CDR3 reads CSARDELAGGPRLSYEQYF.

V and J are TRBV28 and TRBJ1-1; checking the TCRdb D call of TRBD1 is not possible without DNA. Germline-derived CDR1 and CDR2 are MDHEN and SYDVKM. The length of the CDR3 is 16 residues. Here the CDR3 reads CASSYMTGALYTEAFF. Full variable domain (rest looked up from reference TRBV28 and TRBJ1-1): DVKVTQSSRYLVKRTGEKVFLECVQDMDHENMFWYRQDPGLGLRLIYFSYDVKMKEKGDIPEGYSVSREKKERFSLILESASTNQTSMYLCASSYMTGALYTEAFFGQGTRLTVV.